These 12 T cell receptor beta chains came from one sample sequenced in a study of T cells in Graves' hyperthyroidism and ophthalmopathy. RNA transcripts served as the template for amplifying TCR beta CDR3 regions. A set of HTBI primers served as the primers for a first-round RT-PCR of the TCR CDR3. MiXCR was run by TCRdb on the multiplex PCR reads, yielding one entry per CDR3 protein. Among about 350,000 distinct CDR3 sequences, 17% were seen once, and the ten largest hold around a third. The source material was blood. The receptor set was obtained from a woman in her twenties or thirties with Graves' hyperthyroidism that later progressed to Graves' ophthalmopathy.

This clonotype was counted at least ten times. V is TRBV11-2 and J is TRBJ1-2; D might be TRBD1 (6 bases). The germline gives CDR1 SGHAT, CDR2 FQNNGV. Trimming removed 1 base at V and 7 bases at J, with 13 bases between. This CDR3 region has 14 residues. The CDR3 DNA sequence: TGTGCCAGCAGCTTAGCTGGGGGCAGAGGTGGCTACACCTTC. The encoded protein is CASSLAGGRGGYTF.

This chain connects TRBV6-1 to TRBJ2-5; D ambiguous. Germline loops: CDR1 MNHNS, CDR2 SASEGT. V lost 7 bases and J 2 bases, leaving 5 bases between the germline ends. The CDR3 is 11 residues long. CDR3 DNA sequence: TGTGCCAGCATTGGACAAGAGACCCAGTACTTC. Translated, it gives CASIGQETQYF.

The V and J genes are TRBV5-8 and TRBJ2-7; the D is unclear. Per the germline V gene, CDR1 is SGHTS and CDR2 is YDEGEE. Trimming shortened V by 0 bases and J by 0 bases, and 7 bases separated the two germline ends. The CDR3 runs 14 residues. DNA of the CDR3: TGTGCCAGCAGCTTGGTTACAGACTCCTACGAGCAGTACTTC. It codes for CASSLVTDSYEQYF.

The chain combines TRBV5-1 with TRBJ1-1, with a weak D call TRBD1 (6 bases). CDR1 and CDR2 (germline): SGHRS, YFSETQ. The CDR3 length is 15 residues. V lost 4 bases, J lost 1 base, and 14 bases lay in between. CDR3 loop: CASSPSGGPNTEAFF. CDR3 bases: TGCGCCAGCAGCCCAAGTGGGGGGCCGAACACTGAAGCTTTCTTT.

There are many counts of this clonotype. The V gene is TRBV20-1, the J gene TRBJ2-7; D call uncertain. Germline loops: CDR1 DFQATT, CDR2 SNEGSKA (reference sequence). The CDR3 covers 12 residues. V shed 0 bases and J shed 4 bases, with 7 bases lying between them. In DNA form, the CDR3 reads TGCAGTGCTAGAGATTTTCTTTACGAGCAGTACTTC. It codes for CSARDFLYEQYF.

The table lists this clonotype with many counts. The chain is built from TRBV27 and TRBJ2-2, with D unclear. Germline CDR1 and CDR2: MNHEY and SMNVEV (reference sequence). The CDR3 has 18 amino acids. V was cut by 5 bases and J by 1 base, with 20 bases left in between. CDR3 DNA sequence: TGTGCCAGCAGTCCAACCCTAAGCTGGGTCGGGAACACCGGGGAGCTGTTTTTT. Translation gives CASSPTLSWVGNTGELFF.

There are a few counts of this clonotype. V and J are TRBV9 and TRBJ2-2, with 10 nucleotides matching TRBD2. V shed 2 bases and J 0 bases; nucleotides not matched to a gene: 1. This CDR3 contains 16 residues. Germline-derived CDR1 and CDR2 are SGDLS and YYNGEE. CDR3 sequence: CASSVLAGANTGELFF. CDR3 in DNA: TGTGCCAGCAGCGTCCTAGCGGGGGCGAACACCGGGGAGCTGTTTTTT. Full variable domain (remainder filled in from reference TRBV9 and TRBJ2-2): DSGVTQTPKHLITATGQRVTLRCSPRSGDLSVYWYQQSLDQGLQFLIQYYNGEERAKGNILERFSAQQFPDLHSELNLSSLELGDSALYFCASSVLAGANTGELFFGEGSRLTVL.

The sample holds a few counts of this clonotype. This sequence joins TRBV12-3 or TRBV12-4 and TRBJ1-2; D gene unclear. Trimming took 6 bases from V and 6 from J, leaving 20 bases between them. CDR3 size: 15 residues. As DNA, the CDR3 is TGTGCCAGCAGATCGGAAGGTGAGGCGCGAAATGGCTACACCTTC. Encoded protein: CASRSEGEARNGYTF.

This chain connects TRBV4-1 to TRBJ2-5; D possibly matches TRBD1 or TRBD2 (5 bases each). With 1 base removed from V and 5 bases from J, the gap between germline ends came to 14 bases. This CDR3 region has 15 residues. Looked up from germline, CDR1 is MGHRA and CDR2 is YSYEKL. The DNA for the CDR3 is TGCGCCAGCAGCCAAGGAAGACAGCGAGGGGAGACCCAGTACTTC. This codes for CASSQGRQRGETQYF.

This clonotype occurred a few times. The chain is built from TRBV7-9 and TRBJ2-7, with D unclear. Germline V gene sequence: CDR1 SEHNR, CDR2 FQNEAQ (reference sequence). The CDR3 contains 12 residues. The V and J ends lost 1 base and 5 bases respectively, with 6 bases between them. The CDR3 DNA reads as TGTGCCAGCAGCTTAGTAGGCCACGAGCAGTACTTC. The encoded protein is CASSLVGHEQYF.

This clonotype was detected only a few times. This rearrangement joins TRBV20-1 to TRBJ2-2; D gene unclear. This CDR3 is built from 16 residues. Trimming took off 5 bases at V and 1 base at J, with 17 bases between the two ends. Germline values: CDR1 DFQATT, CDR2 SNEGSKA (reference sequence). The CDR3, as DNA: TGCAGTGCTCCCTGGTCTAGTCGTGGGAACACCGGGGAGCTGTTTTTT. The encoded protein is CSAPWSSRGNTGELFF.

This clonotype came up many times. The chain has TRBV5-1 and TRBJ2-3; TRBD2 matches 7 bases. The CDR3 loop spans 16 amino acids. Germline lookup yields CDR1 SGHRS and CDR2 YFSETQ. After removal of 4 bases from V and 3 bases from J, the junction contained 11 bases not matched to a gene. Written as DNA, the CDR3 is TGCGCCAGCAGCCCTCCAAGGGCGGGAGTTACAGATACGCAGTATTTT. Amino acid sequence: CASSPPRAGVTDTQYF.